This paragraph covers one T cell receptor beta chain sequence. Libraries were prepared by immunoSEQ multiplex PCR; TCRdb keeps only in-frame clonotypes and omits some of them. The sample yields approximately 260,000 clones, less than 85% seen once. These data are taken from a study of blood T cell repertoires in COVID-19. Study information: Sites in the United States, Italy and Spain provided acute and convalescent COVID-19 samples. In each case, the material was cDNA or gDNA derived from T cells, B-cell-depleted T cells, or PBMCs.

Germline lookup yields CDR1 LNHDA and CDR2 SQIVND (reference sequence). The CDR3 extends over 16 amino acids. J gave up 6 bases and V 6 bases, and 14 bases lay outside the gene matches. The TCR originated in a man between 60 and 75 years old who had recovered from COVID-19. Sequenced material: peripheral blood. V gene TRBV19 combines with J gene TRBJ2-3; TRBD2 matches 8 bases. CDR3 sequence: CASSQSGRRRLDTQYF. The CDR3 DNA reads TGTGCCAGTAGCCAGAGCGGGAGAAGGAGACTCGATACGCAGTATTTT.